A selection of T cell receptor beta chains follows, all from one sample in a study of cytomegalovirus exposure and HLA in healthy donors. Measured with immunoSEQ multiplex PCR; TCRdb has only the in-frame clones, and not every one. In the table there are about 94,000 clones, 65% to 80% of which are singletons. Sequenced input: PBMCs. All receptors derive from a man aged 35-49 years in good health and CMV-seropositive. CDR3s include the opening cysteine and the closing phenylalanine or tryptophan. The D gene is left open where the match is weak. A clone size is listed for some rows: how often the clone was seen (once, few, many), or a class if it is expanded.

TGCGCCAGCAGGGACGAACTAGCGGGGGGGCATGAGCAGTTCTTC,CASRDELAGGHEQFF,-,TRBD2,TRBJ2-1,TRBV5-1
TGTGCCAGCAGCTTAAGCGGAGGGGGCACCTACGAGCAGTACTTC,CASSLSGGGTYEQYF,-,-,TRBJ2-7,TRBV7-9
TGTGCCAGCAGCGGACTAGCGGGAGGACCTTACGAGCAGTACTTC,CASSGLAGGPYEQYF,-,TRBD2,TRBJ2-7,TRBV7-9
TGTGCCAGCAGTGGAACAGCCAGGCGGGGCTCCTATAATTCACCCCTCCACTTT,CASSGTARRGSYNSPLHF,-,-,TRBJ1-6,TRBV27
TGTGCCAGCAAAGACGGGGGGTACTCCTACGAGCAGTACTTC,CASKDGGYSYEQYF,-,TRBD2,TRBJ2-7,TRBV6-1
TGTGCCAGCAGTATCACCGGCTATGGCTACACCTTC,CASSITGYGYTF,-,-,TRBJ1-2,TRBV6-5
TGTGCCAGCAGACGGGACAGGGGAGGGACCGGGGAGCTGTTTTTT,CASRRDRGGTGELFF,-,TRBD1,TRBJ2-2,TRBV6-6
TGTGCCGCGAGCGACAGTAGCACAGATACGCAGTATTTT,CAASDSSTDTQYF,few,-,TRBJ2-3,TRBV6-5
TGCGCCAGCAGACAGGCCACAGATACGCAGTATTTT,CASRQATDTQYF,few,-,TRBJ2-3,TRBV5-1
TGTGCCAGCAGCATTACAGGGTCTCGCACTGAAGCTTTCTTT,CASSITGSRTEAFF,-,-,TRBJ1-1,TRBV5-4
TGCAGCTCGGGGGGCAAACAGGGTGGTATCACTGAAGCTTTCTTT,CSSGGKQGGITEAFF,few,-,TRBJ1-1,TRBV29-1
TGTGCCAGCAGTCAAAGGGGGAACACTGAAGCTTTCTTT,CASSQRGNTEAFF,-,-,TRBJ1-1,TRBV6-6
TGTGCCAGTGGGACTAGCGGATACCAAGAGACCCAGTACTTC,CASGTSGYQETQYF,-,TRBD2,TRBJ2-5,TRBV27
TGTGCCAGCAGTCTGGGGACAGGGAGGGCCTATGGCTACACCTTC,CASSLGTGRAYGYTF,once,TRBD1,TRBJ1-2,TRBV6-6
TGCGCCAGCAGCCCTCTTCAGATCGGGGACAATGAGCAGTTCTTC,CASSPLQIGDNEQFF,-,-,TRBJ2-1,TRBV5-1
TGTGCCAGCAGCTTAGGCGGGGGAAGAATGAACACTGAAGCTTTCTTT,CASSLGGGRMNTEAFF,once,-,TRBJ1-1,TRBV7-8
TGTGCCAGCAGCTTAGGGGTCGGGGGACTCAGCACAGATACGCAGTATTTT,CASSLGVGGLSTDTQYF,-,-,TRBJ2-3,TRBV11-2
TGTGCCAGCAGCCCGGGACCGGGACAGGGAGGAGATACGCAGTATTTT,CASSPGPGQGGDTQYF,few,TRBD1,TRBJ2-3,TRBV5-5
TGTGCCAGCAGCTTGGAGGGAAGGGGTCAGCCCCAGCATTTT,CASSLEGRGQPQHF,-,-,TRBJ1-5,TRBV5-5
TGTGCCAGCAGCGGGACAGGGGGCCGGAATGAAAAACTGTTTTTT,CASSGTGGRNEKLFF,-,TRBD1,TRBJ1-4,TRBV5-4
TGTGCCAGCAGCACGGGACTAGCGGGATACAATGAGCAGTTCTTC,CASSTGLAGYNEQFF,-,TRBD2,TRBJ2-1,TRBV7-2
TGTGCCAGCAGGACAGGGGGCGCGGGTGGCAATCAGCCCCAGCATTTT,CASRTGGAGGNQPQHF,-,TRBD1,TRBJ1-5,TRBV28
TGTGCCAGTAGTATAGTGGGGACACCCTCCCAGCATTTT,CASSIVGTPSQHF,-,-,TRBJ1-5,TRBV19
TGTGCCAGCAGCCGAGGACAGCCCGGCTCGGCAGGGGACACCATATATTTT,CASSRGQPGSAGDTIYF,-,-,TRBJ1-3,TRBV7-6
TGTGCCAGTGGGGGGGCCACCGCCGACACCGGGGAGCTGTTTTTT,CASGGATADTGELFF,-,-,TRBJ2-2,TRBV6-1
TGTGCCAGCAGCCTGACAGGGAGGACTGAAGCTTTCTTT,CASSLTGRTEAFF,-,TRBD1,TRBJ1-1,TRBV5-4